The 6 T cell receptor beta chains listed next were all sequenced from one sample in a study of blood T cell repertoires in COVID-19. Using immunoSEQ multiplex PCR, the repertoire was profiled, and TCRdb retains in-frame clones only, with some absent. The data contain tens of thousands of clones, 88% of them singletons. The sequencing sample was made of peripheral blood. The receptor source for this set is a human donor in a cohort sampled during active COVID-19.

The chain couples TRBV5-1 to TRBJ2-2, with TRBD1 identical over 9 bases. CDR3 length: 14 amino acids. V lost 4 bases to trimming and J lost 5 bases; unmatched junction nucleotides: 3. CDR1 and CDR2 from the germline V gene are SGHRS and YFSETQ. The CDR3 sequence: CASSPGQGTGELFF. For the CDR3, the DNA is TGCGCCAGCAGCCCCGGACAGGGGACCGGGGAGCTGTTTTTT. Full variable domain (outside the CDR3, taken from reference TRBV5-1 and TRBJ2-2): KAGVTQTPRYLIKTRGQQVTLSCSPISGHRSVSWYQQTPGQGLQFLFEYFSETQRNKGNFPGRFSGRQFSNSRSEMNVSTLELGDSALYLCASSPGQGTGELFFGEGSRLTVL.

CDR3 loop: CASSVGGRQETQYF. The CDR3 DNA reads TGTGCCAGCAGTGTGGGGGGTAGACAAGAGACCCAGTACTTC. The J gene is TRBJ2-5, the V gene TRBV2, with a tentative D call TRBD2 (6 bases). The CDR3 loop spans 14 amino acids. Deletions cut 4 bases from V and 2 bases from J, with 11 bases between. Germline assignment: CDR1 SNHLY and CDR2 FYNNEI.

The CDR3 spells CASSEQDSNQPQHF. CDR3 nucleotide sequence: TGTGCCAGCAGTGAGCAGGATAGCAATCAGCCCCAGCATTTT. J is TRBJ1-5 and V is TRBV6-1; D not resolved. V lost 3 bases, J lost 0 bases, and 6 bases lay in between. There are 14 residues in the CDR3. The germline V gene encodes CDR1 MNHNS and CDR2 SASEGT.

The chain combines TRBV15 with TRBJ1-5; D is possibly TRBD1 (6 bases). V shed 3 bases and J shed 2 bases, with 14 bases lying between them. The CDR3 has 16 amino acids. Per germline, CDR1 LNHNV and CDR2 YYDKDF (reference sequence). The CDR3 coding sequence is TGTGCCACCAGCAGTGGTGAACAGGGAGGCAATCAGCCCCAGCATTTT. This sequence encodes CATSSGEQGGNQPQHF.

The J gene is TRBJ2-2, the V gene TRBV11-2; 7 bases align to TRBD1. The V and J ends lost 1 base and 6 bases, in that order; junction bases with no gene match: 2. Looked up from germline, CDR1 is SGHAT and CDR2 is FQNNGV. The CDR3 length is 14 residues. The CDR3 nucleotides read TGTGCCAGCAGCTTAGTGACAGGGCCCGGGGAGCTGTTTTTT. Its protein product is CASSLVTGPGELFF.

As concerns this clone: One junction end does not reproduce the germline sequence, and a read error may be involved. This chain links TRBV6-5 with TRBJ2-1, with a weak D call TRBD1 (6 bases). Looked up from germline, CDR1 is MNHEY and CDR2 is SVGAGI. This CDR3 is built from 12 residues. The chain's CDR3 is CASKAQEGTSIF. CDR3 DNA: TGTGCCAGCAAAGCCCAAGAAGGGACATCGATCTTC.